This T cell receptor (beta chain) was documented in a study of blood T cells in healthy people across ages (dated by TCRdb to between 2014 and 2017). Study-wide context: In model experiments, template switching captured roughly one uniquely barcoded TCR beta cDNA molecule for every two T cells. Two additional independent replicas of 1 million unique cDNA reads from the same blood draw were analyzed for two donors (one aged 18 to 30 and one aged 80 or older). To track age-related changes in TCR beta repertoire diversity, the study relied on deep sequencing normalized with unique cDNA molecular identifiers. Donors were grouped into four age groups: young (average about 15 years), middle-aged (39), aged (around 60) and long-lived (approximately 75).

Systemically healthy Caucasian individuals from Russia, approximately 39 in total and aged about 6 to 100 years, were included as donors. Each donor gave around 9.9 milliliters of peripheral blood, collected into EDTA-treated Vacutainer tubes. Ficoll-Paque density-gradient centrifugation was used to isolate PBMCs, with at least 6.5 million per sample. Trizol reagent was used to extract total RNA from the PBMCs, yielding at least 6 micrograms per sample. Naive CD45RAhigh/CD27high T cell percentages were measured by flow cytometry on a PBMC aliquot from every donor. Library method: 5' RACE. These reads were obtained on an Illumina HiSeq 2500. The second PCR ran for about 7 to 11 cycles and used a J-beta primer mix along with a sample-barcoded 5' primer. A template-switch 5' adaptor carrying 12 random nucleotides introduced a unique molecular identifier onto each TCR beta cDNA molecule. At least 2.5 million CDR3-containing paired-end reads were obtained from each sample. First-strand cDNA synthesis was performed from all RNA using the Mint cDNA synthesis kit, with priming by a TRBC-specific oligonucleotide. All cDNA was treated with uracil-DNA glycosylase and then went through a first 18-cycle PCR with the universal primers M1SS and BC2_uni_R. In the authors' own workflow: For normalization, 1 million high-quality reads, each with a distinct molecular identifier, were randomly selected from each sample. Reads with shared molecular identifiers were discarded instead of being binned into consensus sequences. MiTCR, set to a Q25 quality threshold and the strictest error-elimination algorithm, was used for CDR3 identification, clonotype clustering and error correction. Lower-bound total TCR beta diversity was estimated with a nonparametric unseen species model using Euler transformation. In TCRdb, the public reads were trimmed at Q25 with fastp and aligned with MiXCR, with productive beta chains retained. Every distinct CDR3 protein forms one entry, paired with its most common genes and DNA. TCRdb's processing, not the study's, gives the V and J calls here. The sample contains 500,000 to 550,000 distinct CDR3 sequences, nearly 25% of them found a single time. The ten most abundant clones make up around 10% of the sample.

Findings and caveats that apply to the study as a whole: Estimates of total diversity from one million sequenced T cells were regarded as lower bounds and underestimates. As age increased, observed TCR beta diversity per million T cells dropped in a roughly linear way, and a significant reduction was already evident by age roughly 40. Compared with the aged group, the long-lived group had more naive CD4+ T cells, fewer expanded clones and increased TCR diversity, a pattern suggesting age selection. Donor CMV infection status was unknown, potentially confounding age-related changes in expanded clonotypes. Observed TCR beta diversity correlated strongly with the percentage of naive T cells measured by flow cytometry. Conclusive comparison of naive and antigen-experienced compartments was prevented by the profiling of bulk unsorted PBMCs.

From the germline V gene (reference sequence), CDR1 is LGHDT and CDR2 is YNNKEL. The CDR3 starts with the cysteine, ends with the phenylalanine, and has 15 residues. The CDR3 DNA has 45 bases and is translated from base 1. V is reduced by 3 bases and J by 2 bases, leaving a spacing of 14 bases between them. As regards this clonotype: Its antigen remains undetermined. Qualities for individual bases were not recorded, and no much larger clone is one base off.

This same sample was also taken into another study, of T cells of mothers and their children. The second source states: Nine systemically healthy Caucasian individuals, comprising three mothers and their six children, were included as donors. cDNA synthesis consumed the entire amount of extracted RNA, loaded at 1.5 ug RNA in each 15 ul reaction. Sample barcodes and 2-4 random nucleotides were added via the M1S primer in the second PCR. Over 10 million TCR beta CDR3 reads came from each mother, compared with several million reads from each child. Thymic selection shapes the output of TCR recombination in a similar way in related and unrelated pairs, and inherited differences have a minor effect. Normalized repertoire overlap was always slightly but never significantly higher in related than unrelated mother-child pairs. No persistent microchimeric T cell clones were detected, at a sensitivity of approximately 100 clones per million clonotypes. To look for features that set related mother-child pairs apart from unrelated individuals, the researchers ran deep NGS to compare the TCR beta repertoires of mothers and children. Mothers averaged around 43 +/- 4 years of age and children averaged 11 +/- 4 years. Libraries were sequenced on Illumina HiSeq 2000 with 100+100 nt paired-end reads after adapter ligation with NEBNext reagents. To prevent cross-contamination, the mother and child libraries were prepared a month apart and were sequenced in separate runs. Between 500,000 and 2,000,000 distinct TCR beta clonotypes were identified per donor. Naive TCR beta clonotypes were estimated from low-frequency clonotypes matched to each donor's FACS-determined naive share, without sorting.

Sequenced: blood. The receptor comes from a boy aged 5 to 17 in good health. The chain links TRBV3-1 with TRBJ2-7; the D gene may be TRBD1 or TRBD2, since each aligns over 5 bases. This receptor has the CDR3 CASSHSGTIPYEQYF. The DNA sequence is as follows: TGTGCCAGCAGCCACTCCGGGACCATCCCCTACGAGCAGTACTTC.